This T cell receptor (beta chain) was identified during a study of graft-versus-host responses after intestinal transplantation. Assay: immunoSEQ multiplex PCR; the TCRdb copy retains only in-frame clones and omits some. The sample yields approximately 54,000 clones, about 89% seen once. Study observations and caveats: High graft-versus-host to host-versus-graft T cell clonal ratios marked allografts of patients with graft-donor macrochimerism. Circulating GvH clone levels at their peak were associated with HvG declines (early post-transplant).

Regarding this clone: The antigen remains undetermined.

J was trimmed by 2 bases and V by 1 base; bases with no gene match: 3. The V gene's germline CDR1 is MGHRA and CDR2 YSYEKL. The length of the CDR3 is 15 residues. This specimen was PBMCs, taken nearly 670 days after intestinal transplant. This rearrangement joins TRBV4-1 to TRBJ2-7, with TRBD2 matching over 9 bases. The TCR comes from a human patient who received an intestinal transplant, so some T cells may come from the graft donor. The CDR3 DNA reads TGCGCCAGCAGCCAAGCGATAGCGGGGGCCTACGAGCAGTACTTC. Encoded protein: CASSQAIAGAYEQYF.